Listed below are T cell receptor beta chains from one sample, sequenced in a study of identical twins. MiXCR was run by TCRdb on the 5' RACE reads, yielding one entry per CDR3 protein. The table has under 250,000 distinct CDR3 sequences, roughly a tenth seen once; the top ten hold approximately 5.1%. Sequencing was done on a sample of memory (CD45RO+) T cells sorted from blood. All receptors derive from a woman in her late teens or twenties in good health. Each CDR3 is given with its conserved first and last residue. A D gene is named only where the DNA matches it firmly. Clone sizes are given selectively: once, few, many, or a class where the clone is expanded.

cdr3_aa,cdr3_nt,v_call,clone_size,d_call,j_call,cdr3_length
CARRGGEAFF,TGTGCCCGACGTGGTGGTGAAGCTTTCTTT,TRBV7-3,many,.,TRBJ1-1,10
CASSDSRGTDTQYF,TGTGCCAGCAGTGACTCGAGGGGCACAGATACGCAGTATTTT,TRBV6-4,many,.,TRBJ2-3,14
CASSPRGQTEAFF,TGTGCCAGCAGCCCCCGCGGACAGACTGAAGCTTTCTTT,TRBV9,few,.,TRBJ1-1,13
CASGLAGGGELFF,TGCGCCAGTGGACTAGCGGGAGGGGGGGAGCTGTTTTTT,TRBV10-2,few,TRBD2,TRBJ2-2,13
CASSLAGLATSYNEQFF,TGTGCCAGCAGTTTGGCAGGACTAGCAACGTCCTACAATGAGCAGTTCTTC,TRBV12-3/TRBV12-4,few,TRBD2,TRBJ2-1,17
CASSNLAGDSGVGEQFF,TGTGCCAGCAGCAACCTGGCTGGGGACTCGGGCGTCGGTGAGCAGTTCTTC,TRBV21-1,.,.,TRBJ2-1,17
CASSFSTQNEQFF,TGTGCCAGCTCGTTCTCAACGCAGAATGAGCAGTTCTTC,TRBV18,few,.,TRBJ2-1,13
CASRAMGRWAPLGGNEQFF,TGTGCCAGCAGGGCTATGGGGCGGTGGGCACCGCTGGGTGGGAATGAGCAGTTCTTC,TRBV2,.,.,TRBJ2-1,19
CASSLSQGGTEAFF,TGTGCCAGCAGCTTGTCTCAAGGGGGGACTGAAGCTTTCTTT,TRBV7-9,few,.,TRBJ1-1,14
CASSAEGPPEAFF,TGTGCCAGCAGTGCGGAAGGGCCTCCTGAAGCTTTCTTT,TRBV6-1,many,.,TRBJ1-1,13
CSAPRGGSNEQFF,TGCAGTGCTCCCCGCGGAGGTAGCAATGAGCAGTTCTTC,TRBV20-1,many,.,TRBJ2-1,13
CASSRQGFNEKLFF,TGTGCCAGCAGTCGCCAGGGGTTTAATGAAAAACTGTTTTTT,TRBV12-3/TRBV12-4,few,.,TRBJ1-4,14
CASGSWAEAFF,TGTGCCAGCGGTAGTTGGGCTGAAGCTTTCTTT,TRBV3-1,many,.,TRBJ1-1,11
CSVRPGQTNTEAFF,TGCAGCGTTCGACCCGGACAGACAAACACTGAAGCTTTCTTT,TRBV29-1,many,.,TRBJ1-1,14
CASSLVQQGARGYTF,TGCGCCAGCAGCTTGGTACAACAGGGGGCGCGGGGCTACACCTTC,TRBV5-1,many,TRBD1,TRBJ1-2,15
CASSPAYSNQPQHF,TGTGCCAGCAGCCCGGCATATAGCAATCAGCCCCAGCATTTT,TRBV9,many,.,TRBJ1-5,14
CASSLGQGELFF,TGTGCCAGCAGCTTAGGACAGGGGGAGCTGTTTTTT,TRBV11-2,.,.,TRBJ2-2,12
CASSQTEYEQYF,TGTGCCAGCAGCCAGACAGAGTACGAGCAGTACTTC,TRBV3-1,few,.,TRBJ2-7,12
CASSLAWGRGIEKLFF,TGTGCCAGCAGTTTAGCTTGGGGCAGGGGTATTGAAAAACTGTTTTTT,TRBV12-3/TRBV12-4,many,.,TRBJ1-4,16
CASRRLALDTQYF,TGTGCCAGCAGAAGACTAGCGTTAGATACGCAGTATTTT,TRBV2,many,TRBD2,TRBJ2-3,13